Listed below are T cell receptor beta chains from one sample, sequenced in a study of PD-1 blockade in mismatch repair-deficient tumors. Produced via immunoSEQ multiplex PCR; TCRdb's table is partial and in-frame only. The sample includes about 79,000 clones, more than 80% of them seen just once. Sequences were derived from peripheral blood, sampled 44 weeks after starting pembrolizumab. The source of these receptors is an adult with mismatch repair-deficient cancer. The CDR3 runs from the conserved cysteine through the conserved F or W. D genes are given only for firm matches. Only part of the rows carry a size: once, few, many, or a class if the clone is expanded.

d_gene: -; j_gene: TRBJ2-7; abundance: -; v_gene: TRBV5-1; CDR3nt: TGCGCCAGCAGCTTGGACGGGACCGGCGGGTACGAGCAGTACTTC; CDR3aa: CASSLDGTGGYEQYF
d_gene: -; j_gene: TRBJ2-7; abundance: -; v_gene: TRBV29-1; CDR3nt: TGCAGCGTTGCGAATACCTACGAGCAGTACTTC; CDR3aa: CSVANTYEQYF
d_gene: -; j_gene: TRBJ2-5; abundance: -; v_gene: TRBV5-1; CDR3nt: TGCGCCAGCAGCCAGCAAGAGACCCAGTACTTC; CDR3aa: CASSQQETQYF
d_gene: -; j_gene: TRBJ1-6; abundance: -; v_gene: TRBV28; CDR3nt: TGTGCCAGCAACCAGAACAATTCACCCCTCCACTTT; CDR3aa: CASNQNNSPLHF
d_gene: -; j_gene: TRBJ1-2; abundance: few; v_gene: TRBV10-3; CDR3nt: TGTGCCATCCAACCCGGGACTCAATATGGCTACACCTTC; CDR3aa: CAIQPGTQYGYTF
d_gene: -; j_gene: TRBJ1-1; abundance: -; v_gene: TRBV28; CDR3nt: TGTGCCACCCAGCCCCGAGGCTTGGCTGAAGCTTTCTTT; CDR3aa: CATQPRGLAEAFF
d_gene: -; j_gene: TRBJ1-1; abundance: -; v_gene: TRBV19; CDR3nt: TGTGCCAGTAGTCTGGGCCCGAACACTGAAGCTTTCTTT; CDR3aa: CASSLGPNTEAFF
d_gene: -; j_gene: TRBJ1-4; abundance: -; v_gene: TRBV2; CDR3nt: TGTGCCAGCGCTGGGCAGGCCCTGGGGGCTGAAAAACTGTTTTTT; CDR3aa: CASAGQALGAEKLFF
d_gene: -; j_gene: TRBJ2-3; abundance: -; v_gene: TRBV11-2; CDR3nt: TGTGCCAGCACCCCACTGGCTAGCTCAGATACGCAGTATTTT; CDR3aa: CASTPLASSDTQYF
d_gene: TRBD1; j_gene: TRBJ1-1; abundance: -; v_gene: TRBV19; CDR3nt: TGTGCCACAGGGGGCGCGGGCACTGAAGCTTTCTTT; CDR3aa: CATGGAGTEAFF
d_gene: -; j_gene: TRBJ1-5; abundance: -; v_gene: TRBV7-2; CDR3nt: TGTGCCAGCAGCCAAAGCAATCAGCCCCAGCATTTT; CDR3aa: CASSQSNQPQHF
d_gene: TRBD1; j_gene: TRBJ2-5; abundance: few; v_gene: TRBV11-3; CDR3nt: TGTGCCAGCAGCTTAGATGGTCTCAGGGGGCCCCAAGAGACCCAGTACTTC; CDR3aa: CASSLDGLRGPQETQYF
d_gene: -; j_gene: TRBJ1-3; abundance: -; v_gene: TRBV30; CDR3nt: TGTGCCTGGAGTGGAGGATCCGGAAACACCATATATTTT; CDR3aa: CAWSGGSGNTIYF
d_gene: -; j_gene: TRBJ2-1; abundance: -; v_gene: TRBV5-1; CDR3nt: TGCGCCAGCAGCTTGGCCCGGGGTAACGGGAATATATGGGAGCAGTTCTTC; CDR3aa: CASSLARGNGNIWEQFF
d_gene: TRBD1; j_gene: TRBJ2-1; abundance: -; v_gene: TRBV13; CDR3nt: TGTGCCAGCAGCATCACCGGGACAGGGGTCAACAATGAGCAGTTCTTC; CDR3aa: CASSITGTGVNNEQFF
d_gene: TRBD1; j_gene: TRBJ1-1; abundance: -; v_gene: TRBV5-1; CDR3nt: TGCGCCAGCAGCTTGACGGGACAGGGAAGAACTGAAGCTTTCTTT; CDR3aa: CASSLTGQGRTEAFF
d_gene: -; j_gene: TRBJ2-2; abundance: -; v_gene: TRBV10-3; CDR3nt: TGTGCCATCAGCCTCGAGACAGGGAACACCGGGGAGCTGTTTTTT; CDR3aa: CAISLETGNTGELFF
d_gene: TRBD2; j_gene: TRBJ2-3; abundance: -; v_gene: TRBV7-9; CDR3nt: TGTGCCAGCAGCACGCCGACTAGCGGGAGAAGAGATACGCAGTATTTT; CDR3aa: CASSTPTSGRRDTQYF
d_gene: -; j_gene: TRBJ1-4; abundance: -; v_gene: TRBV12-5; CDR3nt: TGTGCTAGTGGTTTGGTACTTCAGGGTAAGCAGGGGATACCTGAAAAACTGTTTTTT; CDR3aa: CASGLVLQGKQGIPEKLFF
d_gene: -; j_gene: TRBJ2-5; abundance: -; v_gene: TRBV7-8; CDR3nt: TGTGCCAGCAGGGGACTCCCGGGTGGAGAGACCCAGTACTTC; CDR3aa: CASRGLPGGETQYF
d_gene: -; j_gene: TRBJ2-7; abundance: -; v_gene: TRBV9; CDR3nt: TGTGCCAGCAGCGTAGGTCCGGGGACCTCCTACGAGCAGTACTTC; CDR3aa: CASSVGPGTSYEQYF
d_gene: -; j_gene: TRBJ2-3; abundance: -; v_gene: TRBV2; CDR3nt: TGTGCCAGCAGTGTATGGCGGGCTAGCACAGATACGCAGTATTTT; CDR3aa: CASSVWRASTDTQYF
d_gene: TRBD1; j_gene: TRBJ2-6; abundance: -; v_gene: TRBV27; CDR3nt: TGTGCCAGCAGCACAGGGGGCTATGGGGCCAACGTCCTGACTTTC; CDR3aa: CASSTGGYGANVLTF
d_gene: -; j_gene: TRBJ2-5; abundance: -; v_gene: TRBV6-5; CDR3nt: TGTGCCAGCAAGAGGGGGGGGTTCCAAGAGACCCAGTACTTC; CDR3aa: CASKRGGFQETQYF
d_gene: -; j_gene: TRBJ2-2; abundance: -; v_gene: TRBV5-4; CDR3nt: TGTGCCAGCAGCTTGGTAGAGGTTACCGGGGAGCTGTTTTTT; CDR3aa: CASSLVEVTGELFF
d_gene: -; j_gene: TRBJ2-6; abundance: -; v_gene: TRBV30; CDR3nt: TGTGCCTGGGGCAACTCTGGGGCCAACGTCCTGACTTTC; CDR3aa: CAWGNSGANVLTF
d_gene: -; j_gene: TRBJ1-1; abundance: -; v_gene: TRBV6-6; CDR3nt: TGTGCCAGCAGTTCTGACAGAAAGAACACTGAAGCTTTCTTT; CDR3aa: CASSSDRKNTEAFF
d_gene: -; j_gene: TRBJ2-3; abundance: -; v_gene: TRBV19; CDR3nt: TGTGCCAGTAGTATATCCGGGGGAGGCACAGATACGCAGTATTTT; CDR3aa: CASSISGGGTDTQYF
d_gene: TRBD1; j_gene: TRBJ2-7; abundance: -; v_gene: TRBV19; CDR3nt: TGTGCCAGTAGTATGCGGGGACAGGGCTACGAGCAGTACTTC; CDR3aa: CASSMRGQGYEQYF
d_gene: -; j_gene: TRBJ2-7; abundance: medium-sized; v_gene: TRBV6-5; CDR3nt: TGTGCCAGCAGCCCCCCCGGGTTCTACGAGCAGTACTTC; CDR3aa: CASSPPGFYEQYF
d_gene: -; j_gene: TRBJ2-6; abundance: -; v_gene: TRBV18; CDR3nt: TGTGCCAGCTCACCATTTATGTTTTCTGGGGCCAACGTCCTGACTTTC; CDR3aa: CASSPFMFSGANVLTF
d_gene: -; j_gene: TRBJ1-1; abundance: -; v_gene: TRBV2; CDR3nt: TGTGCCAGCAGTGCTTTGGTGGGGGTACGCACTGAAGCTTTCTTT; CDR3aa: CASSALVGVRTEAFF
d_gene: -; j_gene: TRBJ2-1; abundance: -; v_gene: TRBV6-5; CDR3nt: TGTGCCAGCAGTTACGAGCCGAATTACAATGAGCAGTTCTTC; CDR3aa: CASSYEPNYNEQFF
d_gene: -; j_gene: TRBJ2-7; abundance: -; v_gene: TRBV4-1; CDR3nt: TGCGCCAGCAGCCGCTCCCCAAACAGGGACGACGCCTACGAGCAGTACTTC; CDR3aa: CASSRSPNRDDAYEQYF
d_gene: -; j_gene: TRBJ1-2; abundance: -; v_gene: TRBV11-2; CDR3nt: TGTGCCAGCAGCTTAGAGCAGGGGACGAGAACGCATAACTATGGCTACACCTTC; CDR3aa: CASSLEQGTRTHNYGYTF
d_gene: -; j_gene: TRBJ2-1; abundance: -; v_gene: TRBV5-1; CDR3nt: TGCGCCAGCAGCTTTAGAGGGTTCCATGAGCAGTTCTTC; CDR3aa: CASSFRGFHEQFF
d_gene: -; j_gene: TRBJ2-1; abundance: -; v_gene: TRBV30; CDR3nt: TGTGCCTGGAGTGTGAACAATGAGCAGTTCTTC; CDR3aa: CAWSVNNEQFF
d_gene: -; j_gene: TRBJ2-7; abundance: -; v_gene: TRBV7-1; CDR3nt: TGTGCCAGCAGCTTAGTTTCTGGGGCGGGCGAGCAGTACTTC; CDR3aa: CASSLVSGAGEQYF
d_gene: -; j_gene: TRBJ1-4; abundance: -; v_gene: TRBV7-9; CDR3nt: TGTGCCAGCAGCCCCCCAAGGGCTAATAATGAAAAACTGTTTTTT; CDR3aa: CASSPPRANNEKLFF
d_gene: TRBD1; j_gene: TRBJ2-7; abundance: -; v_gene: TRBV5-8; CDR3nt: TGTGCCAGCGAGGGACAGGGGAGGTTTGTGCAGTACTTC; CDR3aa: CASEGQGRFVQYF
d_gene: -; j_gene: TRBJ2-1; abundance: -; v_gene: TRBV11-1; CDR3nt: TGTGCCAGCAGCTCCAATACGAGGGGGTTTAGAATTGATGAGCAGTTCTTC; CDR3aa: CASSSNTRGFRIDEQFF
d_gene: -; j_gene: TRBJ2-5; abundance: once; v_gene: TRBV27; CDR3nt: TGTGCCAGCAGTCTCAGGGTTGGAGAGACCCAGTACTTC; CDR3aa: CASSLRVGETQYF
d_gene: TRBD2; j_gene: TRBJ2-5; abundance: -; v_gene: TRBV7-9; CDR3nt: TGTGCCAGCAGCCCTATTTTTGGGGGAGGGGAGACCCAGTACTTC; CDR3aa: CASSPIFGGGETQYF
d_gene: -; j_gene: TRBJ2-5; abundance: -; v_gene: TRBV5-6; CDR3nt: TGTGCCAGCAGCTTGTTTGTTGGGGCCCAAGAGACCCAGTACTTC; CDR3aa: CASSLFVGAQETQYF
d_gene: -; j_gene: TRBJ2-2; abundance: -; v_gene: TRBV5-1; CDR3nt: TGCGCCAGCAGCCCAACCGGGACATTGCACACCGGGGAGCTGTTTTTT; CDR3aa: CASSPTGTLHTGELFF
d_gene: -; j_gene: TRBJ2-6; abundance: -; v_gene: TRBV6-1; CDR3nt: TGTGCCAGCACCAGGGGGGTTTCTGGGGCCAACGTCCTGACTTTC; CDR3aa: CASTRGVSGANVLTF
d_gene: -; j_gene: TRBJ2-7; abundance: -; v_gene: TRBV18; CDR3nt: TGTGCCAGCTCACGAGCGGATCTTTACGAGCAGTACTTC; CDR3aa: CASSRADLYEQYF
d_gene: -; j_gene: TRBJ2-5; abundance: -; v_gene: TRBV11-3; CDR3nt: TGTGCCAGCAGCTTTGGGGGCTGGGGGTCGGAGACCCAGTACTTC; CDR3aa: CASSFGGWGSETQYF
d_gene: TRBD1; j_gene: TRBJ2-6; abundance: -; v_gene: TRBV9; CDR3nt: TGTGCCAGCAGCGTAATCACAGGGGGCTCTGGGGCCAACGTCCTGACTTTC; CDR3aa: CASSVITGGSGANVLTF
d_gene: -; j_gene: TRBJ1-1; abundance: -; v_gene: TRBV4-1; CDR3nt: TGCGCCAGCAGCCAAGGAACGGACAGACCGAACACTGAAGCTTTCTTT; CDR3aa: CASSQGTDRPNTEAFF
d_gene: -; j_gene: TRBJ2-7; abundance: few; v_gene: TRBV5-1; CDR3nt: TGCGCCAGCAGCTTGCCTACGGACAGCTACGAGCAGTACTTC; CDR3aa: CASSLPTDSYEQYF